The present entry profiles one T cell receptor (beta chain) with its context. Its antigen is as yet unknown. The sample belongs to a study of T cell responses to AZD1222 COVID-19 vaccine. As for the study in general: Recipients boosted at about 4 weeks or about 12 weeks are pooled. Study observations and caveats: After the peak T cell response, and only then, were repertoires sampled. Donors were largely white British and mainly female; clonal diversity was possibly underestimated. Spike-spanning, vaccine-associated CD4 TCRs were dominant at 160-218 and 743-854.

Generated by immunoSEQ multiplex PCR, the TCRdb table keeps only in-frame clones and is missing some. This sample has 140,000 to 150,000 clones, with nearly 95% found just once. The V end was cut by 2 bases, the J end by 6 bases, with 13 bases between. This CDR3 comprises 13 residues. Germline CDR1 and CDR2: GTSNPN and SVGIG (reference sequence). The V gene is TRBV30, the J gene TRBJ1-2; weak D call: TRBD1 (5 bases). This material consisted of peripheral blood, taken on day 0 of AZD1222 vaccination. The origin of this receptor is an adult in good health. The CDR3 protein is CAWSRLMGDGYTF. The CDR3 nucleotides read TGTGCCTGGAGTAGGCTGATGGGGGATGGCTACACCTTC.